This entry lists 24 T cell receptor beta chains sequenced from one sample in a study of T cells in Graves' hyperthyroidism and ophthalmopathy. The source material, RNA transcripts, was used to amplify TCR beta CDR3 regions. The HTBI primer set was used in a first-round RT-PCR of the TCR CDR3. TCRdb reprocessed the multiplex PCR reads via MiXCR and lists one record per CDR3 protein. The sample lists 200,000 to 250,000 distinct CDR3 sequences; 24% were seen once. The sample taken for sequencing was blood. The receptors derive from a woman aged 40 to 49 with Graves' ophthalmopathy.

This clonotype was observed at least ten times. The V and J genes are TRBV27 and TRBJ2-2, with TRBD2 matching 9 bases. CDR1 and CDR2 (germline): MNHEY, SMNVEV (reference sequence). V was pared by 4 bases and J by 3 bases, with 9 bases of the junction left unmatched. The CDR3 extends over 17 amino acids. In DNA form, the CDR3 reads TGTGCCAGCAGTTCGCCGGGACTAGCAATACACACCGGGGAGCTGTTTTTT. Its protein product is CASSSPGLAIHTGELFF.

This clonotype showed up many times. The chain is built from TRBV12-3 or TRBV12-4 and TRBJ2-5; 10 nucleotides line up with TRBD2. The V and J ends lost 7 bases and 9 bases, in that order; junction bases with no gene match: 8. The CDR3 contains 13 residues. For the CDR3, the DNA is TGTGCCAGCAATCTAGCGGGGGCCGGGGCCCAGTACTTC. Translated: CASNLAGAGAQYF.

This clonotype was seen many times. The gene calls are TRBV27 and TRBJ2-2; 7 nucleotides align to TRBD1. Germline CDR1 MNHEY, CDR2 SMNVEV (reference sequence). V was pared by 7 bases and J by 1 base, with 3 bases of the junction left unmatched. This CDR3 is built from 14 residues. The CDR3 DNA sequence: TGTGCCAGCACCGACAGGGTGAACACCGGGGAGCTGTTTTTT. Its translation is CASTDRVNTGELFF.

This clonotype showed up many times. The chain recombines TRBV19 with TRBJ1-2, with TRBD1 as a possible D gene (5 bases). CDR3 length equals 13 residues. Germline CDR1 and CDR2: LNHDA and SQIVND (reference sequence). Between the trimmed V and J ends, which lost 3 bases and 7 bases, there was a span of 12 bases. This CDR3 reads CASSILVQGGYTF. CDR3 nucleotide sequence: TGTGCCAGTAGTATTTTGGTGCAGGGTGGCTACACCTTC.

In this sample, this clonotype turned up many times. Germline is not matched at one junction end, which may reflect a read error. The chain uses TRBV11-3 and TRBJ2-5, with D perhaps being TRBD1 or TRBD2 (5 bases each). CDR3 length: 13 amino acids. Per the germline V gene, CDR1 is SGHNT and CDR2 is YENEEA. The DNA for the CDR3 is TGTGCCAGCAGCCTAGAGGGGTGGGAGACCCAGTACTTC. The encoded protein is CASSLEGWETQYF.

In this sample, this clonotype turned up many times. V is TRBV19 and J is TRBJ1-5; no reliable D call. CDR1 LNHDA and CDR2 SQIVND come from the germline V gene (reference sequence). The CDR3 spans 14 residues. Trimming took off 3 bases at V and 6 bases at J, with 12 bases between the two ends. This chain's CDR3 is CASSIKGAGQPQHF. In DNA form, the CDR3 reads TGTGCCAGTAGTATTAAGGGTGCCGGTCAGCCCCAGCATTTT.

This clonotype was counted at least ten times. The rearrangement links TRBV28 to TRBJ2-2; D call uncertain. Germline V lookup: CDR1 MDHEN, CDR2 SYDVKM. V was pared by 1 base and J by 0 bases, with 6 bases between. The CDR3 runs to 15 residues. In DNA, the CDR3 is TGTGCCAGCAGTTTATCCCTCGCGAACACCGGGGAGCTGTTTTTT. This sequence encodes CASSLSLANTGELFF.

This clonotype was recorded many times. The J gene is TRBJ1-1, the V gene TRBV6-1, with 9 bases fitting TRBD1. The germline V gene has CDR1 MNHNS and CDR2 SASEGT. J gave up 7 bases and V 4 bases, and 7 bases lay outside the gene matches. This CDR3 is 14 amino acids long. The CDR3 here is CASSAHPGQGEAFF. The CDR3 DNA is TGTGCCAGCAGTGCCCACCCGGGACAGGGTGAAGCTTTCTTT.

This chain uses TRBV9 with TRBJ2-2; tentatively, D is TRBD1 (5 bases). Trimming removed 0 bases from V and 4 bases from J, with 16 bases in between. CDR3 length: 17 amino acids. Germline V gives CDR1 SGDLS, CDR2 YYNGEE. CDR3 in amino acids: CASSVAGPGHPTGELFF. The CDR3 coding sequence is TGTGCCAGCAGCGTAGCCGGGCCCGGACACCCCACCGGGGAGCTGTTTTTT.

This clonotype has a handful of counts. The chain combines TRBV7-2 with TRBJ2-2; 10 bases are shared with TRBD2. V gave up 5 bases and J gave up 6 bases; unmatched junction bases: 3. Germline V CDR1 and CDR2: SGHTA, FQGNSA. This CDR3 is built from 14 residues. CDR3 region: CASSTGTSAGELFF. CDR3 DNA sequence: TGTGCCAGCAGCACCGGGACTAGCGCCGGGGAGCTGTTTTTT.

The table lists this clonotype with many counts. This chain connects TRBV6-1 to TRBJ2-5; 11 bases agree with TRBD2. Germline lookup yields CDR1 MNHNS and CDR2 SASEGT. The V segment lost 6 bases and the J segment 5 bases; nucleotides outside the gene matches: 11. The CDR3 has 16 amino acids. The CDR3: CASSPGGLAGGETQYF. The CDR3 DNA reads TGTGCCAGCAGCCCGGGTGGGCTAGCGGGAGGTGAGACCCAGTACTTC.

The V and J genes are TRBV2 and TRBJ2-7; 8 nucleotides align to TRBD2. With 6 bases clipped from V and 6 bases from J, the junction kept 10 bases outside the gene matches. The germline V gene has CDR1 SNHLY and CDR2 FYNNEI. This CDR3 has 14 amino acids. CDR3 in amino acids: CASRGSYAGGEQYF. Written as DNA, the CDR3 is TGTGCCAGCAGGGGTAGTTACGCGGGAGGCGAGCAGTACTTC.

This clonotype was counted at least ten times. This rearrangement joins TRBV7-3 to TRBJ2-7; D gene ambiguous. The CDR3 consists of 15 residues. Trimming took 2 bases from V and 4 from J, leaving 15 bases between them. Germline CDR1 and CDR2: SGHTA and FQGTGA. CDR3 residues: CASSLEKGSKYEQYF. CDR3 DNA: TGTGCCAGCAGCTTAGAAAAGGGTTCAAAATACGAGCAGTACTTC.

Comments on this clonotype: A read error may explain this, as a much larger clone is one base away. J is TRBJ2-2 and V is TRBV7-3; D is perhaps TRBD1 (7 bases). Germline V gene lookup returns CDR1 SGHTA and CDR2 FQGTGA. The CDR3 loop spans 15 amino acids. The CDR3 region is CVSSLRSRGAGELFF. The CDR3 bases are TGTGTCAGCAGCTTAAGGTCCAGGGGGGCCGGGGAGCTGTTTTTT.

In its sample, this clonotype was seen many times. This chain uses TRBV12-3 or TRBV12-4 with TRBJ1-1, with D unresolved. This CDR3 contains 12 residues. Trimming cost V 6 bases and J 2 bases, with 7 bases left between them. In DNA form, the CDR3 reads TGTGCCAGCAGCCCAAGTAACACTGAAGCTTTCTTT. Residues: CASSPSNTEAFF.

This clonotype showed up many times. This clone may be a read error of a much larger clone one base away. V is TRBV7-2 and J is TRBJ1-1; the D gene is possibly TRBD1 (6 bases). V shed 2 bases and J shed 7 bases, with 11 bases lying between them. In germline, CDR1 is SGHTA, CDR2 FQGNSA. The CDR3 length is 13 residues. The CDR3 coding sequence is TGTGCCAGCAGCTTAAAGGGGGGCATTGAAGCTTTCTTT. Protein product: CASSLKGGIEAFF.

The chain joins TRBV28 to TRBJ2-7, with TRBD2 identical over 10 bases. V gave up 5 bases and J gave up 2 bases; unmatched junction bases: 18. Germline CDR1 MDHEN, CDR2 SYDVKM. The CDR3 spans 19 residues. The CDR3 sequence is CASSPTLAGTHRIAYEQYF. CDR3 nucleotides: TGTGCCAGCAGTCCCACACTAGCGGGGACCCACCGCATTGCCTACGAGCAGTACTTC. The whole variable domain, remainder taken from reference TRBV28 and TRBJ2-7, is DVKVTQSSRYLVKRTGEKVFLECVQDMDHENMFWYRQDPGLGLRLIYFSYDVKMKEKGDIPEGYSVSREKKERFSLILESASTNQTSMYLCASSPTLAGTHRIAYEQYFGPGTRLTVT.

This clonotype was seen repeatedly, ten times or more. The chain recombines TRBV12-3 or TRBV12-4 with TRBJ2-2, with D possibly called TRBD1 or TRBD2 (6 bases each). Trimming shortened V by 9 bases and J by 1 base, and 9 bases separated the two germline ends. The CDR3 covers 13 residues. The CDR3 sequence: CASEGGNTGELFF. The CDR3 DNA follows: TGTGCCAGTGAGGGGGGGAACACCGGGGAGCTGTTTTTT.

The chain carries TRBV6-1 and TRBJ2-7; 7 bases line up with TRBD1. Germline-derived CDR1 and CDR2 are MNHNS and SASEGT. There are 15 residues in the CDR3. With 6 bases clipped from V and 6 bases from J, the junction kept 14 bases outside the gene matches. The DNA of the CDR3 is TGTGCCAGCAGGGCGACGACAGGGTTGGTTACCGAGCAGTACTTC. Its translation is CASRATTGLVTEQYF.

Comment on this clonotype: At one boundary the junction diverges from the germline segment, which might be a read error. The J gene is TRBJ1-5, the V gene TRBV20-1; D ambiguous. There are 16 residues in the CDR3. Germline V gene sequence: CDR1 DFQATT, CDR2 SNEGSKA (reference sequence). CDR3 nucleotide sequence: TGCAGTGCTAGAGGTTTAGGTGGTTTTAGCGATCAGCCCCAGCATTTT. The encoded protein is CSARGLGGFSDQPQHF.

This clonotype showed up many times. Germline is not matched at one junction end, which may reflect a read error. The rearrangement joins TRBV6-5 to TRBJ2-6; unclear D gene. Germline CDR1 is MNHEY and CDR2 is SVGAGI. The CDR3 has 15 residues. The CDR3 DNA reads TGTACCAGCAGTTATACACCATCGGGGGCCAACGTCCTGACTTTC. This sequence encodes CTSSYTPSGANVLTF.

This clonotype was observed once. The chain employs TRBV30 and TRBJ2-7, with D possibly being TRBD2 (5 bases). The V and J ends lost 3 bases and 4 bases respectively, with 13 bases between them. Germline V gene sequence: CDR1 GTSNPN, CDR2 SVGIG (reference sequence). This CDR3 spans 13 amino acids. CDR3 in amino acids: CAWRDGVGYEQYF. For the CDR3, the DNA is TGTGCCTGGAGGGACGGGGTCGGATACGAGCAGTACTTC.

V usage is TRBV20-1 and J usage is TRBJ2-7, with 9 bases lining up with TRBD2. Germline CDR1 is DFQATT and CDR2 is SNEGSKA (reference sequence). J was trimmed by 0 bases and V by 5 bases; bases with no gene match: 8. This CDR3 region has 15 residues. CDR3 residues: CSAWVSGSPSYEQYF. DNA for the CDR3: TGCAGTGCTTGGGTTAGCGGGAGCCCCTCCTACGAGCAGTACTTC.

This clonotype has ten or more counts. The chain joins TRBV6-1 to TRBJ1-5; 8 positions agree with TRBD1. The germline V gene has CDR1 MNHNS and CDR2 SASEGT. CDR3 length equals 15 residues. V lost 6 bases, J lost 2 bases, and 6 bases stayed unmatched. The CDR3 is CASRRTGLGNQPQHF. CDR3 sequence (DNA): TGTGCCAGCAGGAGGACAGGGTTGGGCAATCAGCCCCAGCATTTT.